This T cell receptor beta chain was retrieved from a study of OX40 agonist ivuxolimab in advanced cancers. Study in general: Intravenous ivuxolimab was administered to patients every 2 weeks at 0.01 to 10 mg/kg. The study, taken as a whole, reports: Clones of CD4+ and CD8+ blood T cells grew by week 6 at doses of 0.1 to 3.0 mg/kg. Compared with others, partial responders at 0.1-3.0 mg/kg displayed clonal expansion among the lowest.

CDR3 length: 15 amino acids. Assay: immunoSEQ multiplex PCR; the TCRdb copy retains only in-frame clones and omits some. Here the sample spans about 88,000 clones, approximately 85% being singletons. As for this clone: Its specificity is not known.

The chain links TRBV21-1 to TRBJ2-1; the D segment call TRBD1 is taken from the table without a DNA check. TRBV21-1 is marked as a pseudogene. The material was CD4+ or CD8+ T cells sorted from blood, obtained in a trial of the OX40 agonist ivuxolimab. The receptor was isolated from an adult with an advanced solid tumor such as melanoma, head and neck, liver or kidney cancer. In nucleotides, the CDR3 is TGTGCCAGCAGCAAAGAACAGGGGGCTTACAATGAGCAGTTCTTC. Its translation: CASSKEQGAYNEQFF.